This entry describes one T cell receptor (beta chain). Its specific antigen is unknown. No much larger clone is present one base from it, and per-base qualities are unavailable. To prepare the library, PCR was applied. Sequencing instrument: Illumina HiSeq 2500. To normalize quantification of the TCRbeta repertoire, the TCR libraries were built with molecular barcoding that relied on unique molecular identifiers. The raw public data were reprocessed by TCRdb itself: fastp quality trimming at Q25, MiXCR clonotype calling, in-frame beta chains only. One record per CDR3 amino acid sequence lists the most common genes and DNA. The table for this sample lists approximately 1,000,000 distinct CDR3 sequences; under 30% of them were counted only once. In total, the top ten clones hold 25% to 35% of the sample. From cysteine to phenylalanine, the CDR3 is 13 amino acids long. Only the CDR3 DNA is retained, 39 bases long and in frame from the first base. According to the germline V gene, CDR1 reads SNHLY and CDR2 reads FYNNEI. V and J are truncated by 3 bases and 5 bases respectively, leaving an intervening sequence of 11 bases.

The data were taken from a study of T-cell reconstitution after alpha-beta-depleted transplantation in children (dated by TCRdb to 2016 to 2017). General notes on the study: The study quantitatively tracked T-cell immune reconstitution after TCRalphabeta/CD19-depleted allogeneic hematopoietic cell transplantation in children using TCR repertoire profiling. The research as a whole found: Apparently early alphabetaT-cell count recovery about two months after transplant reportedly relied on only several hundred rapidly expanded clones derived from non-depleted graft cells. Over the following months the frequencies of hyperexpanded clones went down, and after one year T-cell counts and TCRbeta diversity were mostly credited to newly produced T cells. The high TCRbeta diversity at day 60 in some patients was ascribed to recipient T cells and intrathymic progenitors that had survived conditioning.

The sample's treatment or condition, from its label and the paper: allogeneic hematopoietic cell transplantation with graft depleted of TCRalphabeta T cells and CD19 B cells. The children who served as transplant recipients had been given grafts of TCRalphabeta/CD19-depleted allogeneic hematopoietic cells. The sample consisted of PBMCs, mostly from graft donor cells, taken 360 days after TCRalphabeta/CD19-depleted stem cell transplant. The receptor's source is a boy under two years old who had a stem cell transplant for SCID, so the T cells may come from the graft donor. The V and J genes are TRBV2 and TRBJ2-7; TRBD2 is a weak D gene call, 5 bases matching. Here the CDR3 is given as CASSDSGFDEQYF. The DNA reads TGTGCCAGCAGTGATTCGGGGTTTGACGAGCAGTACTTC.